This T cell receptor beta chain was identified during a study of T cells after yellow fever vaccination. Points from the study as a whole: Clonotype sharing between CD4 and CD8 compartments was small.

UMIs were added to TCR cDNA along with a universal primer site when it was made by 5'RACE template switching. TCRdb redid the calling of the 5' RACE reads with MiXCR, one entry per CDR3 protein. The data contain nearly 550,000 distinct CDR3 sequences, roughly a fifth of them seen just once; the ten biggest clones take up more than 13%. To note about this clonotype: Its antigen is still unknown.

V gave up 3 bases and J gave up 7 bases, with 13 bases separating them. The CDR3 is made up of 13 amino acids. Germline V lookup: CDR1 MDHEN, CDR2 SYDVKM. This specimen consisted of PBMCs, obtained 15 days after the yellow fever booster vaccination. The chain has TRBV28 and TRBJ2-7, with D possibly being TRBD2 (5 bases). The clonotype comes from a man in his thirties or forties who received the YFV17D yellow fever vaccine. The CDR3 loop is CASSFPTSGEQYF. CDR3 nucleotide sequence: TGTGCCAGCAGTTTTCCCACCTCGGGGGAGCAGTACTTC.